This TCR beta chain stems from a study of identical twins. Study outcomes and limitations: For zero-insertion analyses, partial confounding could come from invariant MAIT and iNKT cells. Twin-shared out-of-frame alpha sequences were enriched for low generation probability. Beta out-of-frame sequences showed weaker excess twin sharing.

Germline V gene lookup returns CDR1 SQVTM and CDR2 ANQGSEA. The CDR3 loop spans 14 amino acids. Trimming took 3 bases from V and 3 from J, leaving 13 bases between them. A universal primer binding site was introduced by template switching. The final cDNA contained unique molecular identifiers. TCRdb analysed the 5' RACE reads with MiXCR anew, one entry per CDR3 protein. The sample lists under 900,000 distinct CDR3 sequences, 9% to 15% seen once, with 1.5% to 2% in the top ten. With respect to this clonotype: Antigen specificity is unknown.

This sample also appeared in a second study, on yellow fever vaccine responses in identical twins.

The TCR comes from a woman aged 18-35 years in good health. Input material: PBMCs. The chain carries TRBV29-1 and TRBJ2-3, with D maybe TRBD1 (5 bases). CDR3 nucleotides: TGCAGCGTTGAGCCTGGACACAAGACAGATACGCAGTATTTT. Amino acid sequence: CSVEPGHKTDTQYF.